Given below is one TCR beta chain in context. The antigen is not known. V lost 4 bases and J lost 0, with 12 bases in between. This CDR3 spans 15 amino acids. The germline V gene has CDR1 MNHEY and CDR2 SMNVEV (reference sequence). Reverse transcribing all isolated RNA meant expressed TCRB transcripts were sequenced. Using immunoSEQ multiplex PCR, the repertoire was profiled, and TCRdb retains in-frame clones only, with some absent. This sample has 20,000 to 30,000 clones, with around 63% found just once. This sample is part of a study of beta chain features in type 1 diabetes. Study-level background: Across all samples, some 98 million sorted cells were examined. General study findings and limits: Among type 1 diabetes patients, VDJ junctions had fewer insertions and more deletions. Across all four CD4+ subsets, people with type 1 diabetes showed modestly shorter TCRB CDR3s.

The chain is built from TRBV27 and TRBJ1-1; a weak D match, TRBD1 (5 bases). The sequence was obtained from a man between 18 and 29 years old with type 1 diabetes. Material: Tregs from blood. Written as DNA, the CDR3 is TGTGCCAGCAGTTCCCTTAGGGGCGTGAACACTGAAGCTTTCTTT. Translated, it gives CASSSLRGVNTEAFF.